Sequencing of this T cell receptor (beta chain) was carried out in a study of blood T cell repertoires in COVID-19. Overall study: COVID-19 samples, acute and convalescent, were from the United States, Italy and Spain. From T cells, B-cell-depleted T cells, or PBMCs came the material, which was cDNA or gDNA.

The participants were between roughly 18 and 89 years old and came from roughly 24 US areas. Per the study methods: Reference gene primer amplification in the assay estimated nucleated cell counts. Data came from immunoSEQ multiplex PCR; TCRdb stores just in-frame clones and leaves some out. V, J and clone size were drawn from that table, and D and trimming were deduced from the DNA. The sample consists of some 200,000 clones, 80% to 90% of them appearing once. V lost 4 bases to trimming and J lost 4 bases; unmatched junction nucleotides: 8. The CDR3 length is 15 residues. Germline loops: CDR1 SGHRS, CDR2 YFSETQ.

The sequenced sample was PBMCs or T cells enriched from blood (not recorded which). The chain is built from TRBV5-1 and TRBJ2-5; the match to TRBD1 covers 9 bases. The origin of this receptor is a woman aged 40 to 55 with acute COVID-19. CDR3 nucleotide sequence: TGCGCCAGCAGCCTAACAGGGGGCGGCGGAGAGACCCAGTACTTC. Translation: CASSLTGGGGETQYF.